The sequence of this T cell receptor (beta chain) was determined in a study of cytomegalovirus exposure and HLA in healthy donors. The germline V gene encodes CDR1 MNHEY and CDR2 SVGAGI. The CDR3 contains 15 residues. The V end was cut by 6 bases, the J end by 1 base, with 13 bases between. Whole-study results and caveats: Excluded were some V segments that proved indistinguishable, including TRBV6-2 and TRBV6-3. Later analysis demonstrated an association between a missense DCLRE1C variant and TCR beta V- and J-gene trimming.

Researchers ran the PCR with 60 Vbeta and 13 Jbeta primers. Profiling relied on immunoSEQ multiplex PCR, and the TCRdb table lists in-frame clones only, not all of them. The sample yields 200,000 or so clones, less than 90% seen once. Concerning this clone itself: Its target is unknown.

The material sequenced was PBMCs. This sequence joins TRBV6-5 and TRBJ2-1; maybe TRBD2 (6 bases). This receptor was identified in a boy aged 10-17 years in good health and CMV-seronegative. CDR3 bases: TGTGCCAGCAGGGCCTTGGGGAGGTCCTACAATGAGCAGTTCTTC. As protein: CASRALGRSYNEQFF.